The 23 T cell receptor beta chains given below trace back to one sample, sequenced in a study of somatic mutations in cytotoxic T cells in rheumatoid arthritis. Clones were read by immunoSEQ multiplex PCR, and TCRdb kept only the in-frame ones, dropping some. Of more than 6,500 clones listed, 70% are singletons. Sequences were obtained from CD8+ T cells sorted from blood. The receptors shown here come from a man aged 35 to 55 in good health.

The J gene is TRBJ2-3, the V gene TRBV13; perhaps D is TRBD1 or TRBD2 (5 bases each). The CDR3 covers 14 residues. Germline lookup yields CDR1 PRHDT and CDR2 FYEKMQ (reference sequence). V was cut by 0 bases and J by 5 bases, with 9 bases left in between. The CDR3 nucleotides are TGTGCCAGCAGCTTAGGTGGGGGTAGAGATACGCAGTATTTT. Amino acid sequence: CASSLGGGRDTQYF.

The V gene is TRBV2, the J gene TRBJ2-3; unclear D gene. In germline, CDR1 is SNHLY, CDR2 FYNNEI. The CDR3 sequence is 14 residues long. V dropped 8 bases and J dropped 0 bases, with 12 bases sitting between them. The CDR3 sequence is CASETGTSTDTQYF. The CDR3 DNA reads TGTGCCAGCGAGACCGGAACTAGCACAGATACGCAGTATTTT.

The CDR3 reads CASRSTRAPYEQYV. The CDR3 nucleotides are TGTGCCAGTAGATCAACCAGAGCTCCTTACGAGCAGTACGTC. The chain has TRBV19 and TRBJ2-7; D unresolved. V lost 6 bases and J 4 bases, leaving 16 bases between the germline ends. CDR1 is LNHDA, CDR2 SQIVND, per germline (reference sequence). The CDR3 has 14 amino acids.

CDR3 coding DNA: TGTGCCAGCACCCCAGGGGACCCCTTCCTCTATGGCTACACCTTC. It specifies CASTPGDPFLYGYTF. V is TRBV7-9 and J is TRBJ1-2; a possible D gene is TRBD1 (6 bases). Germline CDR1 reads SEHNR; CDR2 reads FQNEAQ (reference sequence). Deletions cut 7 bases from V and 4 bases from J, with 19 bases between. CDR3 length: 15 residues.

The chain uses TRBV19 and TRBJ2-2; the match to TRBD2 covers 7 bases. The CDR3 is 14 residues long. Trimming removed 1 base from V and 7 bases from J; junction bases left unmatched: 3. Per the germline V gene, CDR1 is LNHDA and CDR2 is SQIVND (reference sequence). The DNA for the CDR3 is TGTGCCAGTAGTATAGGGACTAGGATCGGGGAGCTGTTTTTT. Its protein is CASSIGTRIGELFF.

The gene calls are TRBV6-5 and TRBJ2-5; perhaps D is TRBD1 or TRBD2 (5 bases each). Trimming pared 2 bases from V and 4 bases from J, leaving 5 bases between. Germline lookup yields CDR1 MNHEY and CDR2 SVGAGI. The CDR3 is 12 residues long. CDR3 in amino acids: CASSYGGETQYF. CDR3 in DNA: TGTGCCAGCAGTTACGGGGGAGAGACCCAGTACTTC.

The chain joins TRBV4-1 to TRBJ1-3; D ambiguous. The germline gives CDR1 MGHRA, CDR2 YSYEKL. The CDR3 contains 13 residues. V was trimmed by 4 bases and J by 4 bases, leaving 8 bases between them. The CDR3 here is CASSPTIGNTIYF. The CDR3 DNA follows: TGCGCCAGCAGCCCCACGATCGGAAACACCATATATTTT.

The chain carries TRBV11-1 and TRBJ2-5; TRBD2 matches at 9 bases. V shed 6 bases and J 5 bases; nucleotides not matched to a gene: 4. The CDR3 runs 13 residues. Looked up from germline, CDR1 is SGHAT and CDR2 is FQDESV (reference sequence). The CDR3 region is CASRAGGPETQYF. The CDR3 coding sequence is TGTGCCAGCAGGGCGGGGGGGCCGGAGACCCAGTACTTC.

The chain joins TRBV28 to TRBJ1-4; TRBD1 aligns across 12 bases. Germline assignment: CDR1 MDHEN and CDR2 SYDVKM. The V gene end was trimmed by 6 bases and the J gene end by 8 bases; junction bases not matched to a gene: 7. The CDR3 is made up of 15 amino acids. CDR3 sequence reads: CASSVGGTGGEKLFF. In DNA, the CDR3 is TGTGCCAGCAGCGTTGGCGGGACAGGGGGCGAAAAACTGTTTTTT. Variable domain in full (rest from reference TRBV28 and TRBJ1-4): DVKVTQSSRYLVKRTGEKVFLECVQDMDHENMFWYRQDPGLGLRLIYFSYDVKMKEKGDIPEGYSVSREKKERFSLILESASTNQTSMYLCASSVGGTGGEKLFFGSGTQLSVL.

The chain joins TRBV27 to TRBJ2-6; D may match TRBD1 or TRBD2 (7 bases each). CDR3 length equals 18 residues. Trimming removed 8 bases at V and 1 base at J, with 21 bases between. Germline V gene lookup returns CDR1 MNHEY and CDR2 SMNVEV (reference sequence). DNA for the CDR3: TGTGCCAGCTCAGGGGGAGGGGCTGGGGCTTCTGGGGCCAACGTCCTGACTTTC. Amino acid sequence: CASSGGGAGASGANVLTF.

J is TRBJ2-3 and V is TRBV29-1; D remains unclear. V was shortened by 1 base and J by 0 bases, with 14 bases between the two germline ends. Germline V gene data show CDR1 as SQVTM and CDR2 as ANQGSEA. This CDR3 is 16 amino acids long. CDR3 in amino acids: CSVEGMHSGSTDTQYF. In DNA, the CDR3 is TGCAGCGTTGAAGGGATGCACTCAGGAAGCACAGATACGCAGTATTTT.

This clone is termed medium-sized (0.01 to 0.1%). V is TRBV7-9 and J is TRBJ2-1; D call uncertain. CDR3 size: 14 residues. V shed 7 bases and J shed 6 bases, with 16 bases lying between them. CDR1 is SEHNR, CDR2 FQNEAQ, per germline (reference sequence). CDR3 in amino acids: CASNMDHPGNEQFF. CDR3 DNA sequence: TGTGCCAGCAACATGGACCACCCGGGCAATGAGCAGTTCTTC.

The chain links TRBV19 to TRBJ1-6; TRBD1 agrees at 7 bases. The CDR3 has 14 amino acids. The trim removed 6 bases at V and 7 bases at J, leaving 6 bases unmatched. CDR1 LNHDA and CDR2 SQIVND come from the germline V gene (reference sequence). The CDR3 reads CASREDRINSPLHF. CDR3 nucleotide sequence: TGTGCCAGTAGGGAGGACAGGATAAATTCACCCCTCCACTTT.

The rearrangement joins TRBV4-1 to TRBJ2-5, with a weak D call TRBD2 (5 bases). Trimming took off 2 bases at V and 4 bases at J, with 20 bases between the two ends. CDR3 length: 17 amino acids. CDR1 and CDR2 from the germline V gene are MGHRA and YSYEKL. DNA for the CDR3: TGCGCCAGCAGCCAAATTTTTTATGGTGACGGGGTAGAGACCCAGTACTTC. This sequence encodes CASSQIFYGDGVETQYF.

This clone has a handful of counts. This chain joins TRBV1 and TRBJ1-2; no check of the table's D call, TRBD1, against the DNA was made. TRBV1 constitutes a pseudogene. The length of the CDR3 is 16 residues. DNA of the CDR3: TGCACCAGCAGCCAAGGCACAGGGGGCTTCCTCTATGGCTACACCTTC. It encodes CTSSQGTGGFLYGYTF.

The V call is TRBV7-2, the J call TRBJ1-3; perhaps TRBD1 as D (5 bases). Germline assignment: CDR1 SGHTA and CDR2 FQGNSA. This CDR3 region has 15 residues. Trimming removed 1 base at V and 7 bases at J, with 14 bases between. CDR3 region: CASSLVPGYGNTIYF. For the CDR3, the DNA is TGTGCCAGCAGCTTAGTCCCAGGGTATGGTAACACCATATATTTT.

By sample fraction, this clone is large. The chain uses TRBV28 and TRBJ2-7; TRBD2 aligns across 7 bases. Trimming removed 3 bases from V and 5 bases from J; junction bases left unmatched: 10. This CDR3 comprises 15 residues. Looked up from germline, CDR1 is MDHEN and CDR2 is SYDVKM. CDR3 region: CASSLGSGKSDEQYF. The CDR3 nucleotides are TGTGCCAGCAGTTTGGGGAGCGGGAAGTCTGACGAGCAGTACTTC.

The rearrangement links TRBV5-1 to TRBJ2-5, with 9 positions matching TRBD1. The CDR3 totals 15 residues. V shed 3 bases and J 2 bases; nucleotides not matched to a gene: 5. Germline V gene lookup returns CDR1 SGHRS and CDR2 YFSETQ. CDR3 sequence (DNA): TGCGCCAGCAGCTGGGACAGGGTAGGACAAGAGACCCAGTACTTC. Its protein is CASSWDRVGQETQYF.

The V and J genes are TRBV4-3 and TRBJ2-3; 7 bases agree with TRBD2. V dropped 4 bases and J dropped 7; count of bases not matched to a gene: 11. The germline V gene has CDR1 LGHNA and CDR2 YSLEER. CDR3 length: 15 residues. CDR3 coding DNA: TGCGCCAGCAGCCCCACCCTGGGGGGGGAAAATACGCAGTATTTT. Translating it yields CASSPTLGGENTQYF.

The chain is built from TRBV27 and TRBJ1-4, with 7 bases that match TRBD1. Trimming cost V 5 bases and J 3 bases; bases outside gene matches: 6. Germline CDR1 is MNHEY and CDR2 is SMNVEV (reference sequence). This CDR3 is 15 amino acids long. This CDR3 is CASSLRGLANEKLFF. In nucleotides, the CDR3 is TGTGCCAGCAGTCTAAGGGGGCTCGCTAATGAAAAACTGTTTTTT.

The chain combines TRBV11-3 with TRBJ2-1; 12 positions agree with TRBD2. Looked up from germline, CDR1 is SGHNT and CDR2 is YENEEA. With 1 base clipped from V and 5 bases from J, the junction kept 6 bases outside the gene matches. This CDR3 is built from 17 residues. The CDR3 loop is CASSLGLAGVIHNEQFF. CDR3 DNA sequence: TGTGCCAGCAGCTTAGGACTAGCGGGAGTTATCCACAATGAGCAGTTCTTC.

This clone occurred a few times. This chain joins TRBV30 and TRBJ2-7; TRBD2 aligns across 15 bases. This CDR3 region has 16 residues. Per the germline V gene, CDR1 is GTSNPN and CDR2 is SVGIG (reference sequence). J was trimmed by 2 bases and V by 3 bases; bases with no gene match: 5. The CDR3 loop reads CAWRSGTSGRTYEQYF. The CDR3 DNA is TGTGCCTGGAGATCCGGGACTAGCGGGAGGACCTACGAGCAGTACTTC.

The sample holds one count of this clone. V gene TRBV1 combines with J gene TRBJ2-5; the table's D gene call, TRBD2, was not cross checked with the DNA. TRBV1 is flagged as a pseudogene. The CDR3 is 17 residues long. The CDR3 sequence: CTSSARLAGGRQETQYF. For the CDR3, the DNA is TGCACCAGCAGCGCCCGACTAGCGGGGGGAAGACAAGAGACCCAGTACTTC.